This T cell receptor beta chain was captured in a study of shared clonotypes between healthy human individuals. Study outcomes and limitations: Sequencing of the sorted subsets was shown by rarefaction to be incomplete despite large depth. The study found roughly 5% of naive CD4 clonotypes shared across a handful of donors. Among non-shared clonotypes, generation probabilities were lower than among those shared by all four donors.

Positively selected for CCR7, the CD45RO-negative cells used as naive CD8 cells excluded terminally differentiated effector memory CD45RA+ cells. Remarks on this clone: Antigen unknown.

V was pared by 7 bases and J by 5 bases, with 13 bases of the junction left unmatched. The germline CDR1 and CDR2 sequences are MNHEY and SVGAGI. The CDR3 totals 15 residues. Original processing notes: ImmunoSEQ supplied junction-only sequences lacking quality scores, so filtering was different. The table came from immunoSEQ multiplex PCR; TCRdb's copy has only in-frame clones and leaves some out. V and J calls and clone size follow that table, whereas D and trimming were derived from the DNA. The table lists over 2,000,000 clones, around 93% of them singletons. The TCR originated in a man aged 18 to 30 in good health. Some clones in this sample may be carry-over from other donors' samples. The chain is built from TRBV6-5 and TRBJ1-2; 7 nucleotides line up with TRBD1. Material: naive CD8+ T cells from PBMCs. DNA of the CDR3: TGTGCCAGCACCCCCGGTCAGGGGGGCTCATATGGCTACACCTTC. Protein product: CASTPGQGGSYGYTF.